What follows describes a single T cell receptor (beta chain). This entry is derived from a study of blood T cell repertoires in COVID-19. Libraries were prepared by immunoSEQ multiplex PCR; TCRdb keeps only in-frame clonotypes and omits some of them. The profile shows under 200,000 clones, roughly 80% of them singletons. Trimming removed 2 bases at V and 6 bases at J, with 11 bases between. Germline V gene sequence: CDR1 SGDLS, CDR2 YYNGEE. CDR3 size: 13 residues. V usage is TRBV9 and J usage is TRBJ1-1; tentative D call: TRBD1 (5 bases). This clonotype originated in a woman in her thirties or forties with acute COVID-19. The sample taken for sequencing was PBMCs or T cells enriched from blood (not recorded which). The CDR3 DNA reads TGTGCCAGCAGCGTTAGGGAGGGGCCTGAAGCTTTCTTT. It specifies CASSVREGPEAFF.